This record looks at one TCR beta chain sequence and its context. Its antigen is as yet unknown. Stated treatment: roughly 18 received Ad26.COV2.S at low or high dose, single or two shots; 5 received placebo; per-sample allocation not given. All samples were drawn on day 63, counting from the first vaccine or placebo injection. Germline V CDR1 and CDR2: WNHNN, SYGVQD (reference sequence). The CDR3 spans 13 residues. V lost 0 bases to trimming and J lost 7 bases; unmatched junction nucleotides: 1. Libraries were prepared by immunoSEQ multiplex PCR; TCRdb keeps only in-frame clonotypes and omits some of them. The sample includes about 680,000 clones, 80% to 90% seen only once; the top ten take around 1.4%. The sample originates from a study of Ad26.COV2.S vaccination and SARS-CoV-2 variants. Turning to the study itself: Donor got 5x10^10 or 1x10^11 viral particles of Ad26.COV2.S. Study findings and constraints: Greater spike-specific TCR breadth was seen in vaccine recipients than in placebo recipients.

The chain has TRBV10-1 and TRBJ2-5, with 8 positions matching TRBD1. The sequencing here drew on peripheral blood, taken in a trial of Ad26.COV2.S vaccine versus placebo. The sequence derives from a person between 18 and 65 years old who received the Ad26.COV2.S COVID-19 vaccine or a placebo. The CDR3: CASSESQGGTQYF. The CDR3 DNA follows: TGCGCCAGCAGTGAGTCACAGGGGGGGACCCAGTACTTC.